This entry is about one TCR beta chain. This clone appeared once. No antigen is known for it. No clone much larger than this one lies a single base away; base qualities are absent. This entry belongs to a study of T cell responses to AZD1222 COVID-19 vaccine (dated by TCRdb to about 2021). For the wider study: A total of about 250 trial participants underwent TCR sequencing, of whom 207 had received two doses of AZD1222 and 26 had received two doses of the MenACWY control vaccine. Enrollment into the trials was organized by age into subgroups of 18-55, 56-69 and 70-plus years, and those subgroups contained roughly 160, 29 and 62 TCR-sequenced participants, respectively. General conclusions and limits of the study: Because no day 14 peak-response samples were available, the repertoires could be characterized only after the peak T cell response. Participants were mostly white British and included more females than males, and it was suggested by the authors that clonal diversity may have been underestimated. Vaccine-associated CD4 TCRs spanned the whole spike protein, with dominant responses in regions 160-218 and 743-854. In the small 56-69-year group, the increase in depth fell short of significance, most likely because of low power. After two AZD1222 doses, spike-specific TCR breadth and depth were significantly higher than at day 0 and than in MenACWY recipients. Reportedly, almost half of the unique spike-specific TCRs recognized epitopes lying outside the regions that are mutated in the B.1.351 and B.1.1.7 variants. Conclusions about previously exposed vaccinees are limited, since just six AZD1222 recipients were seropositive for SARS-CoV-2 at baseline.

The sample's time point, from its label and the paper: about 28 days (+/-7) after the second vaccine dose. AZD1222 recipients whose second dose came at about 4 weeks and those whose second dose came at about 12 weeks were combined into one group, since spike-specific TCR depth and breadth did not differ between the two schedules. The vaccinee samples were drawn from two UK trials, COV001 and COV002, one of which was a single-blind randomized controlled phase 2/3 trial testing AZD1222 (ChAdOx1 nCoV-19) in healthy adults. For TCRbeta chain sequencing, PBMC samples from trial participants were taken at day 0 and at day 28 after the second dose. The CDR3 regions of human TCRbeta chains were subjected to immunosequencing. In the paper's pipeline: TCRs in the repertoires were matched against a reference library of SARS-CoV-2-specific TCRs that had been generated with the MIRA antigen-specificity platform. Breadth was defined as the fraction of unique TCRs that were SARS-CoV-2-associated. Depth was defined as the fraction of total T cells that were SARS-CoV-2-associated. Using the MIRA data, every spike-specific TCR was mapped to the spike region that the TCR reacted to and assigned to either a CD4 or a CD8 class. Log10-transformed breadth and depth values were compared by one-way ANOVA with Sidak's multiple comparisons tests. The immuneACCESS repertoire file appears here via TCRdb, limited to in-frame rearrangements. These files lack a portion of the clones; in checked studies, under half of the deficit traces to unresolved V genes, and the cause of the others is not known. V, J and clone size reflect that table, while D and trimming were determined from the DNA. This sample comprises 80,000 to 100,000 clones, about 89% of them detected only once. Of the sample, more than 9% falls within the top ten clones.

As encoded in the germline V gene, CDR1 is SQVTM while CDR2 is ANQGSEA. The junction carries 11 bases between V and J, which are trimmed by 2 bases and 12 bases respectively. The CDR3 sequence holds 11 residues, the cysteine and phenylalanine included. The retained sequence is limited to the CDR3, 33 bases, with the frame set at the first base. The chain is encoded by TRBV29-1 joined to TRBJ2-1, with TRBD2 tentatively as D gene (5 bases match). The sample in question was peripheral blood, obtained 28 days after the second AZD1222 dose. The sequence derives from an adult who received the AZD1222 COVID-19 vaccine. The DNA sequence reads TGCAGCGTTGAACGGACCCGGGGGCAGTTCTTC. This is translated as CSVERTRGQFF.